The T cell receptor (beta chain) described here comes from a study of CXCR3-negative and CXCR3-positive naive CD8 T cells. Study-level findings and limits: Fresh PBMCs went into most assays, and CXCR3 expression partly declined after cryopreservation. Both naive subsets showed comparably high diversity, and memory CD8+ cells showed much lower diversity.

As concerns this clonotype: The antigen is unknown.

Per CD8+ T cell subset, triplicate sorts of 310,000 or so cells each were done. The CDR3 has 13 residues. Germline V lookup: CDR1 DFQATT, CDR2 SNEGSKA (reference sequence). UMI labels and 5' RACE were used to prepare the TRB cDNA libraries. Reanalyzing the 5' RACE reads, TCRdb keeps one entry per CDR3 protein, without DNA. Its table records 70,000 to 95,000 distinct CDR3 sequences. The V gene is TRBV20-1, the J gene TRBJ2-7. The clonotype was recovered from a human donor in good health. Some clones in this sample may be carry-over from other donors' samples. Material for sequencing was naive CXCR3- CD8+ T cells from blood. Subset reported: CD45RO-CCR7+CD27+CD95- naive CD8+ T cells lacking CXCR3 (TNR3-). The chain's CDR3 is CSARADTDYEQYF.